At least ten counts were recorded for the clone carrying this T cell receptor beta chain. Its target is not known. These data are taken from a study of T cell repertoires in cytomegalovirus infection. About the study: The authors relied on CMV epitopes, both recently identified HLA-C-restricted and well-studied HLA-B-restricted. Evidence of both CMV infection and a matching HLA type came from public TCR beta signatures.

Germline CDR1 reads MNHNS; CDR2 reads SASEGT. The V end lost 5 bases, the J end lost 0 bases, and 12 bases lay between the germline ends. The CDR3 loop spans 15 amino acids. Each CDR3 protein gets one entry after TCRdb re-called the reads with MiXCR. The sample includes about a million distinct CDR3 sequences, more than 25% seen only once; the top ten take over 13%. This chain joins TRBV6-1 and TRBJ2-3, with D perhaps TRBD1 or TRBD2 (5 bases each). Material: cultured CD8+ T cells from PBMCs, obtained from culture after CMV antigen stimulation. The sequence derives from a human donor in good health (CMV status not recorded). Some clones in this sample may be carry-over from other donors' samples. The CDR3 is CASSTGPHSTDTQYF. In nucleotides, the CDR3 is TGTGCCAGCAGTACGGGACCCCACAGCACAGATACGCAGTATTTT.